This T cell receptor beta chain was captured by sequencing in a study of regulatory T cells in long-lasting Graves disease. iRepertoire HTBI primers and Arm-PCR of CDR3 regions built TCR beta libraries. One entry per CDR3 protein, called by TCRdb with MiXCR from the multiplex PCR reads. The sample comprises 200,000 to 250,000 distinct CDR3 sequences, around 20% of which are singletons, and 22% rests with the top ten. This clonotype was detected many times. The time point denotes: newly diagnosed GD, antithyroid drugs for less than 3 months. Preparation of the TCR library used RNA extracted from PBMCs. CDR3 length equals 14 residues. In germline, CDR1 is MNHEY, CDR2 SMNVEV (reference sequence). After removal of 4 bases from V and 6 bases from J, the junction contained 6 bases not matched to a gene.

This specimen was peripheral blood mononuclear cells (PBMCs), taken at new diagnosis, from a patient treated with antithyroid drugs. This rearrangement joins TRBV27 to TRBJ2-1; 7 bases line up with TRBD1. The clonotype comes from a female donor with Graves disease. CDR3 in DNA: TGTGCCAGCAGTTGGGGGCAGGGGGTCAATGAGCAGTTCTTC. Its translation is CASSWGQGVNEQFF.